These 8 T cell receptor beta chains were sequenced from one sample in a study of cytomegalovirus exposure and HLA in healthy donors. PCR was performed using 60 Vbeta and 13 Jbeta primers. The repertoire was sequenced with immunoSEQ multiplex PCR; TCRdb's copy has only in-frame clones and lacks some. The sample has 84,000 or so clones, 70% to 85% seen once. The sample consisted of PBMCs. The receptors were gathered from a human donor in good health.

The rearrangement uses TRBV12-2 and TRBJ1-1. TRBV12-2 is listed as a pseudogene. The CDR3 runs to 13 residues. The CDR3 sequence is CASRSEGGPGVFF. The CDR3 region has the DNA TGTGCAAGTCGCTCCGAGGGAGGGCCCGGGGTTTTCTTT.

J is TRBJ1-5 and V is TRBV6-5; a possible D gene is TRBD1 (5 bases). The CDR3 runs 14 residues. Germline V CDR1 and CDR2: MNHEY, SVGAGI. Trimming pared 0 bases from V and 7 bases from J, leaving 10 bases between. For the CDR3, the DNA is TGTGCCAGCAGTTACTCCTCAGGGAGGCAGCCCCAGCATTTT. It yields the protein CASSYSSGRQPQHF.

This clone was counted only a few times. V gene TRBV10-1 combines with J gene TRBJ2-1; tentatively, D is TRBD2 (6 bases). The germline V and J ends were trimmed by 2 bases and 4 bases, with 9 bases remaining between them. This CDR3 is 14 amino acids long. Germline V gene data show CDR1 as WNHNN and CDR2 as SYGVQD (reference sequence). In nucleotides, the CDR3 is TGCGCCAGCAGTGAGGACGGGGGATACAATGAGCAGTTCTTC. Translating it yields CASSEDGGYNEQFF.

This CDR3 reads CASSPLGQGAFSEAFF. The CDR3 DNA is TGCGCCAGCAGCCCCCTGGGACAGGGGGCGTTTTCTGAAGCTTTCTTT. V gene TRBV4-1 combines with J gene TRBJ1-1, with TRBD1 matching over 12 bases. After removal of 4 bases from V and 6 bases from J, the junction contained 9 bases not matched to a gene. The germline V gene encodes CDR1 MGHRA and CDR2 YSYEKL. CDR3 length: 16 amino acids.

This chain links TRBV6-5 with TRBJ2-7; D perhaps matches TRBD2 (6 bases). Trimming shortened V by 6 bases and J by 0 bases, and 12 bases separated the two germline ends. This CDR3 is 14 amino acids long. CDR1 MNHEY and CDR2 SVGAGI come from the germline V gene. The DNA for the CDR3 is TGTGCCAGCAGCCCCACGGGACTCTCCTACGAGCAGTACTTC. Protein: CASSPTGLSYEQYF.

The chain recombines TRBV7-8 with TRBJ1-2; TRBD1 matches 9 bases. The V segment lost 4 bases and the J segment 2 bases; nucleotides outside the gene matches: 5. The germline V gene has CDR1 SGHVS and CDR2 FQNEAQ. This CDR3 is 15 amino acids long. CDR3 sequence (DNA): TGTGCCAGCAGCTCCTCCGGGACAGGGAACTATGGCTACACCTTC. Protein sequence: CASSSSGTGNYGYTF.

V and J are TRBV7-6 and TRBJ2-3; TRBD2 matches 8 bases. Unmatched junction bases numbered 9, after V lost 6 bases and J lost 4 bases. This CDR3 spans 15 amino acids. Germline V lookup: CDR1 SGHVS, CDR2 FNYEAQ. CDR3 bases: TGTGCCAGCAGTTCCCCGGGGGGGCAATCAGATACGCAGTATTTT. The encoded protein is CASSSPGGQSDTQYF. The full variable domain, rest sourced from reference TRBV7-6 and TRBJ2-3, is GAGVSQSPRYKVTKRGQDVALRCDPISGHVSLYWYRQALGQGPEFLTYFNYEAQQDKSGLPNDRFSAERPEGSISTLTIQRTEQRDSAMYRCASSSPGGQSDTQYFGPGTRLTVL.

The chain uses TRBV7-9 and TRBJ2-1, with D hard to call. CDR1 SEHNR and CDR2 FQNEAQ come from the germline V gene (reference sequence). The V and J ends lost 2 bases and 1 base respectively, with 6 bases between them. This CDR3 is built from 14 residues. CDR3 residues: CASSLQESYNEQFF. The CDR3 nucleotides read TGTGCCAGCAGCTTACAGGAATCCTACAATGAGCAGTTCTTC. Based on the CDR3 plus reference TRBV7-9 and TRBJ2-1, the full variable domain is DTGVSQNPRHKITKRGQNVTFRCDPISEHNRLYWYRQTLGQGPEFLTYFQNEAQLEKSRLLSDRFSAERPKGSFSTLEIQRTEQGDSAMYLCASSLQESYNEQFFGPGTRLTVL.